These 4 T cell receptor beta chains were all obtained from the same sample, sequenced in a study of T cell repertoires in cytomegalovirus infection. TCRdb passed the reads through MiXCR, listing each CDR3 protein once. Of almost 300,000 distinct CDR3 sequences listed, about a tenth are singletons. The sample taken for sequencing was PBMCs. Receptors originate from a human donor in good health (CMV status not recorded). Some clones in this sample may be carry-over from other donors' samples.

This clonotype was seen repeatedly, ten times or more. J is TRBJ1-5 and V is TRBV3-1; the D is unclear. The CDR3 covers 14 residues. Per the germline V gene, CDR1 is LGHDT and CDR2 is YNNKEL (reference sequence). V lost 0 bases, J lost 6 bases, and 9 bases lay in between. The CDR3 DNA reads as TGTGCCAGCAGCCAAGATCCCCGAGGTCAGCCCCAGCATTTT. Translation: CASSQDPRGQPQHF.

This clonotype has a count of ten or more. This chain joins TRBV6-1 and TRBJ1-1; D might be TRBD1 (5 bases). The CDR3 length is 13 residues. The germline gives CDR1 MNHNS, CDR2 SASEGT. Trimming pared 8 bases from V and 1 base from J, leaving 11 bases between. The CDR3 spells CASWGTANTEAFF. CDR3 nucleotide sequence: TGTGCCAGCTGGGGGACCGCGAACACTGAAGCTTTCTTT.

The chain has TRBV15 and TRBJ2-1; the match to TRBD1 covers 10 bases. The CDR3 covers 15 residues. Germline CDR1 and CDR2: LNHNV and YYDKDF (reference sequence). V lost 6 bases, J lost 1 base, and 3 bases stayed unmatched. The CDR3 reads CATRLDRGSYNEQFF. CDR3 bases: TGTGCCACCAGGCTGGACAGGGGGTCCTACAATGAGCAGTTCTTC. The full variable domain, rest sourced from reference TRBV15 and TRBJ2-1, is DAMVIQNPRYQVTQFGKPVTLSCSQTLNHNVMYWYQQKSSQAPKLLFHYYDKDFNNEADTPDNFQSRRPNTSFCFLDIRSPGLGDTAMYLCATRLDRGSYNEQFFGPGTRLTVL.

This clonotype was seen many times. The chain joins TRBV7-2 to TRBJ2-5; either TRBD1 or TRBD2 may supply D (6 bases each). Trimming shortened V by 5 bases and J by 9 bases, and 10 bases separated the two germline ends. This CDR3 is 11 amino acids long. In germline, CDR1 is SGHTA, CDR2 FQGNSA. The CDR3 nucleotides read TGTGCCAGCAGCCAAGGGGGGTCCCAGTACTTC. Its translation is CASSQGGSQYF.